The 17 T cell receptor beta chains reported below all come from one sample, sequenced in a study of shared clonotypes between healthy human individuals. This table comes from immunoSEQ multiplex PCR, and its TCRdb copy is limited to in-frame clones, with some not included. The sample holds around 530,000 clones; 70% to 80% are singletons and the top ten take 12%. Sequenced input: PBMCs. Source of these receptors: a woman aged 40 to 50 in good health. Some clones in this sample may be carry-over from other donors' samples.

The chain uses TRBV19 and TRBJ2-6, with D perhaps given as TRBD1 or TRBD2 (5 bases each). Trimming took 3 bases from V and 3 from J, leaving 12 bases between them. CDR1 is LNHDA, CDR2 SQIVND, per germline (reference sequence). CDR3 length equals 16 residues. CDR3 sequence: CASSIYGTVGANVLTF. The CDR3 coding sequence is TGTGCCAGTAGTATCTACGGGACGGTTGGGGCCAACGTCCTGACTTTC.

In this sample, this clone turned up many times. This chain uses TRBV5-1 with TRBJ2-2; D remains ambiguous. Trimming pared 1 base from V and 7 bases from J, leaving 11 bases between. The CDR3 loop spans 14 amino acids. From germline, CDR1 is SGHRS and CDR2 YFSETQ. The CDR3 bases are TGCGCCAGCAGCTTGAGTCCCAGCCTCGGGGAGCTGTTTTTT. Translating it yields CASSLSPSLGELFF.

Turning to this clone: The same CDR3 arises from other DNA sequences in this sample as well. This chain uses TRBV5-6 with TRBJ2-3; TRBD2 might be the D (5 bases). V lost 0 bases, J lost 3 bases, and 8 bases lay in between. CDR1 SGHDT and CDR2 YYEEEE come from the germline V gene. This CDR3 spans 14 amino acids. The DNA for the CDR3 is TGTGCCAGCAGCTTGGGGCTAGCAACAGATACGCAGTATTTT. Its protein is CASSLGLATDTQYF.

The gene calls are TRBV7-9 and TRBJ2-5, with a tentative D call TRBD1 (6 bases). V was cut by 5 bases and J by 1 base, with 11 bases left in between. This CDR3 has 14 residues. CDR1 is SEHNR and CDR2 is FQNEAQ in the germline V gene (reference sequence). The CDR3 DNA is TGTGCCAGCAGCCTCGGACAGTCCCAAGAGACCCAGTACTTC. As protein: CASSLGQSQETQYF. Full variable domain (remainder filled in from reference TRBV7-9 and TRBJ2-5): DTGVSQNPRHKITKRGQNVTFRCDPISEHNRLYWYRQTLGQGPEFLTYFQNEAQLEKSRLLSDRFSAERPKGSFSTLEIQRTEQGDSAMYLCASSLGQSQETQYFGPGTRLLVL.

This rearrangement joins TRBV28 to TRBJ1-1; D perhaps matches TRBD1 (5 bases). The CDR3 is 15 residues long. V lost 2 bases and J 0 bases, leaving 10 bases between the germline ends. From germline, CDR1 is MDHEN and CDR2 SYDVKM. The CDR3 sequence is CASSLPGRLNTEAFF. The CDR3 coding sequence is TGTGCCAGCAGTTTACCAGGGAGATTGAACACTGAAGCTTTCTTT.

This clone showed up many times. J is TRBJ2-7 and V is TRBV21-1; the D segment call TRBD1 is taken from the table without a DNA check. TRBV21-1 represents a pseudogene. The CDR3 loop spans 13 amino acids. CDR3: CASSTQGPDEQYF. For the CDR3, the DNA is TGTGCCAGCAGCACACAGGGTCCCGACGAGCAGTACTTC.

This clone was seen only a few times. A far bigger clonotype differs at one base, so this is likely a read error. The chain carries TRBV28 and TRBJ2-7, with a tentative D call TRBD2 (6 bases). The CDR3 has 15 amino acids. Germline CDR1 and CDR2: MDHEN and SYDVKM. The CDR3 spells CASSQGASVVYGQYF. The CDR3 DNA reads TGTGCCAGCAGCCAGGGTGCTAGCGTCGTATACGGGCAGTACTTC.

This clone was detected once. The chain uses TRBV27 and TRBJ1-5; TRBD1 matches 8 bases. V lost 3 bases to trimming and J lost 4 bases; unmatched junction nucleotides: 5. Germline CDR1 is MNHEY and CDR2 is SMNVEV (reference sequence). This CDR3 has 15 amino acids. CDR3 nucleotide sequence: TGTGCCAGCAGTTTGGTGACAGGGGCGAATCAGCCCCAGCATTTT. Amino acids: CASSLVTGANQPQHF.

This chain uses TRBV5-6 with TRBJ1-1, with a weak D call TRBD1 (6 bases). V was pared by 4 bases and J by 5 bases, with 18 bases between. The germline V gene has CDR1 SGHDT and CDR2 YYEEEE. This CDR3 is 15 amino acids long. The CDR3 DNA reads as TGTGCCAGCAGCCCCGAGGGGGGCGTCGGTACTGAAGCTTTCTTT. Translated: CASSPEGGVGTEAFF. Combining the CDR3 with reference TRBV5-6 and TRBJ1-1 gives the whole variable domain DAGVTQSPTHLIKTRGQQVTLRCSPKSGHDTVSWYQQALGQGPQFIFQYYEEEERQRGNFPDRFSGHQFPNYSSELNVNALLLGDSALYLCASSPEGGVGTEAFFGQGTRLTVV.

The chain recombines TRBV5-3 with TRBJ2-7, with D possibly matching TRBD1 (6 bases). TRBV5-3 is given ORF status, its function remaining uncertain. Trimming pared 3 bases from V and 1 base from J, leaving 17 bases between. The CDR3 totals 16 residues. The CDR3 region has the DNA TGTGCCAGAAGCTCGCCTGGGGGCGCAGGGTCCTACGAGCAGTACTTC. Encoded protein: CARSSPGGAGSYEQYF.

This sequence joins TRBV10-2 and TRBJ2-6; D is possibly TRBD1 (6 bases). This CDR3 comprises 16 residues. V gave up 6 bases and J gave up 0 bases, with 12 bases separating them. Germline CDR1 WSHSY, CDR2 SAAADI. CDR3 DNA: TGCGCCAGCAGAAGCTCAGGGGTCTCTGGGGCCAACGTCCTGACTTTC. Translation: CASRSSGVSGANVLTF.

The chain carries TRBV7-3 and TRBJ2-1; D possibly uses TRBD1 or TRBD2 (5 bases each). The CDR3 is 15 amino acids. V lost 3 bases, J lost 2 bases, and 11 bases lay in between. The germline V gene encodes CDR1 SGHTA and CDR2 FQGTGA. The DNA for the CDR3 is TGTGCCAGCAGCTTTGGGGGTAGCACCTACAATGAGCAGTTCTTC. Translation gives CASSFGGSTYNEQFF. Full variable domain (rest looked up from reference TRBV7-3 and TRBJ2-1): GAGVSQTPSNKVTEKGKYVELRCDPISGHTALYWYRQSLGQGPEFLIYFQGTGAADDSGLPNDRFFAVRPEGSVSTLKIQRTERGDSAVYLCASSFGGSTYNEQFFGPGTRLTVL.

The chain is built from TRBV6-1 and TRBJ2-3; unclear D gene. There are 14 residues in the CDR3. The germline V and J ends were trimmed by 0 bases and 5 bases, with 9 bases remaining between them. Germline V gene data show CDR1 as MNHNS and CDR2 as SASEGT. The CDR3 sequence: CASSEASRIDTQYF. The CDR3 region has the DNA TGTGCCAGCAGTGAAGCGAGCAGAATAGATACGCAGTATTTT.

J is TRBJ2-5 and V is TRBV30, with D unclear. V lost 4 bases, J lost 5 bases, and 14 bases lay in between. The CDR3 is 13 amino acids. In germline, CDR1 is GTSNPN, CDR2 SVGIG (reference sequence). CDR3 sequence: CAWTGRARETQYF. CDR3 nucleotides: TGTGCCTGGACCGGTAGGGCTCGGGAGACCCAGTACTTC.

On this clone itself: This is likely an artifact of a read error, given a far larger clone one base away. This chain connects TRBV11-2 to TRBJ2-2; 8 nucleotides match TRBD2. Germline V gene sequence: CDR1 SGHAT, CDR2 FQNNGV. There are 14 residues in the CDR3. The CDR3 loop reads CASSLERGAGEPFF. Written as DNA, the CDR3 is TGTGCCAGCAGCTTAGAGCGGGGGGCCGGGGAGCCGTTTTTT.

The rearrangement uses TRBV29-1 and TRBJ2-3, with TRBD1 as a possible D gene (6 bases). V was shortened by 4 bases and J by 0 bases, with 11 bases between the two germline ends. The CDR3 covers 14 residues. CDR1 and CDR2 from the germline V gene are SQVTM and ANQGSEA. The CDR3 DNA sequence: TGCAGCGTTGCTGGGACACCTAGCACAGATACGCAGTATTTT. Translation gives CSVAGTPSTDTQYF.

This clone has a single count. The gene calls are TRBV30 and TRBJ1-6; tentative D call: TRBD1 (5 bases). V was pared by 5 bases and J by 8 bases, with 16 bases between. Germline CDR1 reads GTSNPN; CDR2 reads SVGIG (reference sequence). The CDR3 covers 14 residues. Here the CDR3 DNA reads TGTGCCTGGGACGCCGGGACCGACCATTCACCCCTCCACTTT. Residues: CAWDAGTDHSPLHF.